These T cell receptor beta chains were read from a single sample in a study of blood T cells in healthy people across ages. TCRdb reprocessed the 5' RACE reads via MiXCR and lists one record per CDR3 protein. The sample consists of around 1,700,000 distinct CDR3 sequences, 28% of them appearing once. Material for sequencing was blood. All receptors come from a woman in her thirties in good health. CDR3s include the opening cysteine and the closing phenylalanine or tryptophan. The order of the fields is clone size, D gene, J gene, V gene, CDR3 protein, CDR3 DNA. The D gene is left open where the match is weak. Part of the rows lack a size; the others show once, few, many or a class for expanded clones.

abundance: few
d_gene: NA
j_gene: TRBJ2-5
v_gene: TRBV7-2
CDR3aa: CASSLGGGGGLQETQYF
CDR3nt: TGTGCCAGCAGCTTAGGGGGAGGAGGTGGGCTTCAAGAGACCCAGTACTTC

abundance: NA
d_gene: NA
j_gene: TRBJ2-2
v_gene: TRBV9
CDR3aa: CASSSPKNTGELFF
CDR3nt: TGTGCCAGCAGCTCACCCAAGAACACCGGGGAGCTGTTTTTT

abundance: few
d_gene: NA
j_gene: TRBJ2-1
v_gene: TRBV5-5
CDR3aa: CASGPSSSYNEQFF
CDR3nt: TGTGCCAGCGGGCCTTCTAGCTCCTACAATGAGCAGTTCTTC

abundance: many
d_gene: TRBD2
j_gene: TRBJ2-1
v_gene: TRBV10-1
CDR3aa: CASSERAGFLDEQFF
CDR3nt: TGCGCCAGCAGTGAGAGAGCGGGATTCTTAGATGAGCAGTTCTTC

abundance: NA
d_gene: NA
j_gene: TRBJ1-4
v_gene: TRBV6-6
CDR3aa: CASSSGVGGFYEKLFF
CDR3nt: TGTGCCAGCAGTTCCGGGGTGGGGGGGTTTTATGAAAAACTGTTTTTT

abundance: few
d_gene: TRBD1
j_gene: TRBJ2-7
v_gene: TRBV7-2
CDR3aa: CASSLAPAGTGGNEQYF
CDR3nt: TGTGCCAGCAGCTTGGCGCCCGCCGGGACAGGGGGCAACGAGCAGTACTTC

abundance: NA
d_gene: NA
j_gene: TRBJ2-7
v_gene: TRBV30
CDR3aa: CAWSGGHEQYF
CDR3nt: TGTGCCTGGAGTGGGGGGCACGAGCAGTACTTC

abundance: few
d_gene: NA
j_gene: TRBJ1-5
v_gene: TRBV12-3/TRBV12-4
CDR3aa: CASSLKLGGGNQPQHF
CDR3nt: TGTGCCAGCAGTTTAAAGTTGGGGGGCGGCAATCAGCCCCAGCATTTT

abundance: many
d_gene: TRBD1
j_gene: TRBJ1-6
v_gene: TRBV20-1
CDR3aa: CSARATGGGGSPLHF
CDR3nt: TGCAGTGCTAGAGCGACAGGGGGCGGGGGATCACCCCTCCACTTT

abundance: NA
d_gene: NA
j_gene: TRBJ1-1
v_gene: TRBV12-3/TRBV12-4
CDR3aa: CASSPNMNTEAFF
CDR3nt: TGTGCCAGCAGTCCCAACATGAACACTGAAGCTTTCTTT

abundance: NA
d_gene: NA
j_gene: TRBJ1-5
v_gene: TRBV6-2/TRBV6-3
CDR3aa: CASSYSAKRQPQHF
CDR3nt: TGTGCCAGCAGTTACTCGGCGAAACGGCAGCCCCAGCATTTT